This T cell receptor beta chain was obtained from a study of shared clonotypes between healthy human individuals. The CDR3 spans 15 residues. In the original processing: As immunoSEQ supplied junction-only sequences (without quality scores), filtering differed. TCRdb's table, derived via immunoSEQ multiplex PCR, lists solely in-frame clones and lacks some. From that table come the V and J calls and clone size; the DNA was used to work out D and trimming. The repertoire holds 90,000 to 120,000 clones, with about 63% as singletons. The source is a woman in her twenties or thirties in good health. The sample taken for sequencing was memory CD8+ T cells sorted from blood. Regarding subset: CD45RO+ cells pooled with CCR7-negative TemRA cells. J is TRBJ1-3 and V is TRBV21-1; the table's D call, TRBD1, was not checked against the DNA. TRBV21-1 is described as a pseudogene. In DNA form, the CDR3 reads TGTGCCAGCAGCAAGGGGCAGCCCGGTGGAAACACCATATATTTT. Amino acid sequence: CASSKGQPGGNTIYF.